This T cell receptor beta chain was observed in a study of blood T cells in healthy people across ages. Study results and limitations: Higher diversity, along with more naive CD4+ cells, distinguished long-lived donors from aged donors. Naive T cell percentage strongly correlated with TCR beta diversity.

It was with a sample-barcoded 5' primer and a J-beta primer mix that a second PCR of about 6 to 12 cycles was run. TCRdb reanalysed the 5' RACE reads using MiXCR and keeps one entry per CDR3 protein. The sample contains 1.5 million to 2 million distinct CDR3 sequences, about 50% of which appear only once. The study drew donors from healthy Caucasian individuals in Russia aged roughly 6 to 100. The CDR3 runs to 14 residues. CDR1 SGHTA and CDR2 FQGNSA come from the germline V gene. The V gene lost 5 bases and the J gene lost 3 bases, with 14 bases spanning the gap. As regards this clonotype: Its antigen remains unidentified.

The sequence was collected from a woman in her 40s in good health. The rearrangement links TRBV7-2 to TRBJ2-7; D might be TRBD1 (7 bases). Material: blood. Here the CDR3 reads CASSRRRDSYEQYF. The CDR3 DNA sequence: TGTGCCAGCAGCCGCCGGCGGGACAGCTACGAGCAGTACTTC.